This T cell receptor (beta chain) was captured in a study of T-cell reconstitution after alpha-beta-depleted transplantation in children (TCRdb year 2016). Turning to the overall study: The study quantitatively tracked T-cell immune reconstitution after TCRalphabeta/CD19-depleted allogeneic hematopoietic cell transplantation in children using TCR repertoire profiling.

The library relied on PCR. The sequencing machine was an Illumina HiSeq 2500. To normalize quantification of the TCRbeta repertoire, the TCR libraries were built with molecular barcoding that relied on unique molecular identifiers. The public reads were reanalyzed by TCRdb: fastp trimming at Q25, MiXCR alignment, in-frame beta chains only. Every distinct CDR3 protein forms one entry, paired with its most common genes and DNA. In this sample the table shows 150,000 to 250,000 distinct CDR3 sequences, about 14% of which occur a single time. The ten largest clones represent roughly 13% of the sample. For CDR1 and CDR2, the germline V gene lists SGHRS and YFSETQ. Trimming removed 4 bases from V and 5 bases from J; the gene matches leave 4 bases unexplained. The cysteine opens and the phenylalanine closes a CDR3 of 14 amino acids. Of all the DNA, just the CDR3 is kept, 42 bases in frame from base 1. This clonotype was observed many times. It has no known antigen specificity. No base-level quality is on record; no much larger clone is a single base apart.

Here the sequenced sample was PBMCs from the stem cell graft donor, taken from the stem cell graft. Recombination linked TRBV5-1 to TRBJ2-5; TRBD2 fits 11 bases in the junction. The sequence was obtained from a human donor who donated a stem cell graft to a child with acute lymphoblastic leukemia. Here the CDR3 is given as CASSIAGGEETQYF. The nucleotide sequence is given as TGCGCCAGCAGCATAGCGGGAGGGGAGGAGACCCAGTACTTC.